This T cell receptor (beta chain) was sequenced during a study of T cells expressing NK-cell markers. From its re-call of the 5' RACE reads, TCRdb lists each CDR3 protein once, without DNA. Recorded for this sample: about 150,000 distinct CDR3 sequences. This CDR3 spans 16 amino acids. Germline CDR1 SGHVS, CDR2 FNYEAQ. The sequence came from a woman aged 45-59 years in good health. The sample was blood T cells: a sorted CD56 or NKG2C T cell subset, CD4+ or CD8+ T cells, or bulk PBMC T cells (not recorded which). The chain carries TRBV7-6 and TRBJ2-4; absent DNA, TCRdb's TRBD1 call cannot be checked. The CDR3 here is CASSPAPPGDKNIQYF. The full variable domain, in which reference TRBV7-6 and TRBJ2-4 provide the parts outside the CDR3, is GAGVSQSPRYKVTKRGQDVALRCDPISGHVSLYWYRQALGQGPEFLTYFNYEAQQDKSGLPNDRFSAERPEGSISTLTIQRTEQRDSAMYRCASSPAPPGDKNIQYFGAGTRLSVL.